Shown below are 9 T cell receptor beta chains from a single sample sequenced in a study of PD-1 blockade in classical Hodgkin lymphoma. Described time point: cycle 4 day 1 (C4D1), after less than 7 weeks of nivolumab. Relapses following autologous stem cell transplantation were seen in all patients, with brentuximab vedotin exposure varying. Profiled with immunoSEQ multiplex PCR; TCRdb holds only in-frame clones, not every one. Of tens of thousands of clones listed, 80% are singletons. The source material was peripheral blood mononuclear cells (PBMCs), sampled before the fourth cycle of nivolumab. The origin of the receptors is a human donor with classical Hodgkin lymphoma.

This chain joins TRBV10-3 and TRBJ1-4; tentative D call: TRBD1 (5 bases). The CDR3 covers 15 residues. Looked up from germline, CDR1 is ENHRY and CDR2 is SYGVKD. Between the trimmed V and J ends, which lost 0 bases and 7 bases, there was a span of 12 bases. The CDR3 nucleotides read TGTGCCATCAGTGAGTCGACACGGGGCGGTGAAAAACTGTTTTTT. Translation gives CAISESTRGGEKLFF.

This clone turned up a few times. The J gene is TRBJ2-7, the V gene TRBV27, with D maybe TRBD1 (5 bases). Germline CDR1 MNHEY, CDR2 SMNVEV (reference sequence). This CDR3 is built from 13 residues. Trimming took 2 bases from V and 4 from J, leaving 9 bases between them. CDR3 sequence reads: CASSLSQGYEQYF. In DNA, the CDR3 is TGTGCCAGCAGTTTAAGTCAGGGATACGAGCAGTACTTC.

V gene TRBV19 combines with J gene TRBJ1-1, with unresolved D. V shed 3 bases and J shed 8 bases, with 7 bases lying between them. Germline assignment: CDR1 LNHDA and CDR2 SQIVND (reference sequence). There are 11 residues in the CDR3. Here the CDR3 DNA reads TGTGCCAGTAGTATCTATCTGGAAGCTTTCTTT. Translated, it gives CASSIYLEAFF.

J is TRBJ2-7 and V is TRBV6-5; unclear D gene. The CDR3 runs 13 residues. The germline V gene encodes CDR1 MNHEY and CDR2 SVGAGI. V shed 0 bases and J shed 3 bases, with 6 bases lying between them. CDR3 sequence reads: CASSYSSDYEQYF. The CDR3 bases are TGTGCCAGCAGTTACTCGAGCGACTACGAGCAGTACTTC.

The V gene is TRBV19, the J gene TRBJ2-3; tentative D call: TRBD1 (6 bases). CDR1 is LNHDA and CDR2 is SQIVND in the germline V gene (reference sequence). The V gene lost 5 bases and the J gene lost 1 base, with 19 bases spanning the gap. The CDR3 runs 17 residues. CDR3 DNA: TGTGCCAGTAGTTCACAAATCGGGGCAGGGGGCACAGATACGCAGTATTTT. It codes for CASSSQIGAGGTDTQYF.

The V gene is TRBV4-3, the J gene TRBJ2-2; D remains ambiguous. Per the germline V gene, CDR1 is LGHNA and CDR2 is YSLEER. Trimming left V 0 bases short and J 5 bases short, with 13 bases between. This CDR3 is 16 amino acids long. CDR3 in amino acids: CASSQEVGVTTGELFF. In DNA, the CDR3 is TGCGCCAGCAGCCAAGAGGTTGGCGTAACGACCGGGGAGCTGTTTTTT.

V gene TRBV10-3 combines with J gene TRBJ2-1; a possible D gene is TRBD1 (6 bases). The CDR3 length is 15 residues. Germline V gives CDR1 ENHRY, CDR2 SYGVKD. The V end was cut by 8 bases, the J end by 2 bases, with 16 bases between. As DNA, the CDR3 is TGTGCCATCTCTCCCCCGACAGGAACCTACAATGAGCAGTTCTTC. This codes for CAISPPTGTYNEQFF.

The chain is built from TRBV5-1 and TRBJ1-2; D is undetermined. Germline loops: CDR1 SGHRS, CDR2 YFSETQ. V was cut by 6 bases and J by 4 bases, with 16 bases left in between. The CDR3 consists of 14 residues. The CDR3 reads CASNQDPDTYGYTF. The CDR3 coding sequence is TGCGCCAGCAATCAGGATCCTGACACCTATGGCTACACCTTC.

This chain joins TRBV5-1 and TRBJ2-3; no clear D gene. Germline assignment: CDR1 SGHRS and CDR2 YFSETQ. The CDR3 consists of 14 residues. V was trimmed by 0 bases and J by 6 bases, leaving 11 bases between them. CDR3: CASSLVLGKDTQYF. The CDR3 DNA reads as TGCGCCAGCAGCTTGGTACTGGGCAAGGATACGCAGTATTTT. Full variable domain (rest looked up from reference TRBV5-1 and TRBJ2-3): KAGVTQTPRYLIKTRGQQVTLSCSPISGHRSVSWYQQTPGQGLQFLFEYFSETQRNKGNFPGRFSGRQFSNSRSEMNVSTLELGDSALYLCASSLVLGKDTQYFGPGTRLTVL.